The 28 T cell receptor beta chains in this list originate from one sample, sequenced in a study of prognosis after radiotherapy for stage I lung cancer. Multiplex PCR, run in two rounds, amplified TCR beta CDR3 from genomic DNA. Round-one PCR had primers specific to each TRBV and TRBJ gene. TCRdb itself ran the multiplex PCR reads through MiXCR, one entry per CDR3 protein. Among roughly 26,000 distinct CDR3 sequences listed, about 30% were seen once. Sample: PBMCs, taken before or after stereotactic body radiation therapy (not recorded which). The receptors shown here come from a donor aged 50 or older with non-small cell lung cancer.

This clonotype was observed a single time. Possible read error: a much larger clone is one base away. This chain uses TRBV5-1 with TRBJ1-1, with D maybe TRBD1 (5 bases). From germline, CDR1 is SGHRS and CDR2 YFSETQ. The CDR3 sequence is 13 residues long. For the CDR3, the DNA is TGCGCCAGCAGCTTAATGGGGGTCACTGAAGCTTCCTTT. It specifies CASSLMGVTEASF.

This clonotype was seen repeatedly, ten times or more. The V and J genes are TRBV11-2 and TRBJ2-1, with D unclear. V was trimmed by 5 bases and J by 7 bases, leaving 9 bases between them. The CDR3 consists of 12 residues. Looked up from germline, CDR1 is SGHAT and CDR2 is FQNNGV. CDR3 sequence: CASSPAPNEQFF. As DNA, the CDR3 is TGTGCCAGCAGCCCTGCGCCGAATGAGCAGTTCTTC.

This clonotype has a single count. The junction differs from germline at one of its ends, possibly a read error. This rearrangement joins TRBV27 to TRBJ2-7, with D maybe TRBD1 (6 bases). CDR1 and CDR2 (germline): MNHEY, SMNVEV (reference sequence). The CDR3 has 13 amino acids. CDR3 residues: CAGRSGQSNQQYF. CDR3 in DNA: TGTGCCGGCAGGTCCGGACAGTCGAACCAGCAGTACTTC.

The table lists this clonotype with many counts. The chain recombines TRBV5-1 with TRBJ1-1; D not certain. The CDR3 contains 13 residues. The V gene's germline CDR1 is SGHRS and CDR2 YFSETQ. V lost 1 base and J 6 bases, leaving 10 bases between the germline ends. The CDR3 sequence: CASSLTVTSEAFF. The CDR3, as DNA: TGCGCCAGCAGCTTGACAGTAACCTCTGAAGCTTTCTTT.

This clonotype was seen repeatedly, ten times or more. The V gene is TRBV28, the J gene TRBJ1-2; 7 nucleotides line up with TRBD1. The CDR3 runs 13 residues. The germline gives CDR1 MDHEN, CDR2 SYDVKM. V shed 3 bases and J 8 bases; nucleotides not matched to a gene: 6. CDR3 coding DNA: TGTGCCAGCAGTTTTGCGACAGGGACGGGCTACACCTTC. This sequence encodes CASSFATGTGYTF.

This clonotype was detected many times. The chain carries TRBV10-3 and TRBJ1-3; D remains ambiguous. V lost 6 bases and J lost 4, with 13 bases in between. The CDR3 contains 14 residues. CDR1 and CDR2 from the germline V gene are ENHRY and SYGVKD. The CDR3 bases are TGTGCCATCAGCTCTAGTAGGGAAGGAAACACCATATATTTT. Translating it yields CAISSSREGNTIYF.

The CDR3 protein is CASRGGLAGVEDTQYF. CDR3 nucleotides: TGCGCCAGCAGAGGGGGACTAGCGGGAGTAGAGGATACGCAGTATTTT. The chain joins TRBV5-1 to TRBJ2-3, with 14 bases aligning to TRBD2. V was clipped by 5 bases and J by 6 bases; unmatched bases: 8. Germline lookup yields CDR1 SGHRS and CDR2 YFSETQ. There are 16 residues in the CDR3.

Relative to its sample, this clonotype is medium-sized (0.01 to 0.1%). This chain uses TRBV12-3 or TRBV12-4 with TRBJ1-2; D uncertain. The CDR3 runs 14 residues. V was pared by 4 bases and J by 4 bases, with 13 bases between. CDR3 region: CASSWEDRSYGYTF. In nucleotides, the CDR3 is TGTGCCAGCAGTTGGGAGGACCGTAGCTATGGCTACACCTTC.

The CDR3 region is CASSLGRDEETQYF. Written as DNA, the CDR3 is TGTGCCAGCAGCTTGGGTCGGGACGAGGAGACCCAGTACTTC. The genes are TRBV5-6 and TRBJ2-5, with D perhaps assigned TRBD1 or TRBD2 (5 bases each). The germline V and J ends were trimmed by 0 bases and 5 bases, with 11 bases remaining between them. This CDR3 region has 14 residues. Germline lookup yields CDR1 SGHDT and CDR2 YYEEEE. Based on the CDR3 plus reference TRBV5-6 and TRBJ2-5, the full variable domain is DAGVTQSPTHLIKTRGQQVTLRCSPKSGHDTVSWYQQALGQGPQFIFQYYEEEERQRGNFPDRFSGHQFPNYSSELNVNALLLGDSALYLCASSLGRDEETQYFGPGTRLLVL.

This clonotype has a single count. CDR3 sequence reads: CASIPDRYNRYEQYF. The CDR3 nucleotides read TGTGCCAGCATCCCAGACAGGTACAATCGGTACGAGCAGTACTTC. V gene TRBV6-1 combines with J gene TRBJ2-7, with a weak D call TRBD1 (6 bases). The CDR3 length is 15 residues. Trimming took 7 bases from V and 4 from J, leaving 20 bases between them. CDR1 and CDR2 (germline): MNHNS, SASEGT.

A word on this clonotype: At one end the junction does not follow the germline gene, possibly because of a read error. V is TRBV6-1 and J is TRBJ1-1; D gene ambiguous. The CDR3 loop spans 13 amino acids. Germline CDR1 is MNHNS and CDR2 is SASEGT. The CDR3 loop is CANHSWMNTEASF. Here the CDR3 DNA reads TGTGCCAACCACAGCTGGATGAACACTGAAGCTTCCTTT.

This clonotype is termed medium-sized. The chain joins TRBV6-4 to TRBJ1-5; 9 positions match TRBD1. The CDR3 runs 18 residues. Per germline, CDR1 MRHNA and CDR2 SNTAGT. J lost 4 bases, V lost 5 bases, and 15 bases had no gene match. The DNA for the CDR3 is TGTGCCAGCAGTTACCCCTGGGCGGGGACAGGGAATAATCAGCCCCAGCATTTT. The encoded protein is CASSYPWAGTGNNQPQHF.

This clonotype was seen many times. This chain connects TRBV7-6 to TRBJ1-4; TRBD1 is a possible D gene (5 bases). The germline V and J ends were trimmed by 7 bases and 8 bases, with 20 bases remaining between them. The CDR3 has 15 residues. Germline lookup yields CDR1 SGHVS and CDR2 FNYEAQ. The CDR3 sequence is CASTPRGGDGEKLFF. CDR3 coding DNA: TGTGCCAGCACCCCTCGTGGGGGAGACGGGGAAAAACTGTTTTTT.

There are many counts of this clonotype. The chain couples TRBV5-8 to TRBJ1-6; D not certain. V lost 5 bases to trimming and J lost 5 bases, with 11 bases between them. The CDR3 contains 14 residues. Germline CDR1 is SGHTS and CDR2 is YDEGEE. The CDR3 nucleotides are TGTGCCAGCAGACACGGTTCCCATAATTCACCCCTCCACTTT. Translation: CASRHGSHNSPLHF.

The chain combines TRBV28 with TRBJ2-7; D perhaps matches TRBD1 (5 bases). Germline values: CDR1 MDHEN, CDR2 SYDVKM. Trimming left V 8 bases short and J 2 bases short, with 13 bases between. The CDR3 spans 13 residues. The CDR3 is CASAQGGTYEQYF. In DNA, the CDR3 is TGTGCCAGCGCCCAGGGTGGGACCTACGAGCAGTACTTC.

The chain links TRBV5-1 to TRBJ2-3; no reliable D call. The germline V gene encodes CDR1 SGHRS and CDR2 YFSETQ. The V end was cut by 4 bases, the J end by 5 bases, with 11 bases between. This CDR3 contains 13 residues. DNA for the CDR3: TGCGCCAGCAGCCTCGGGCGCGTAGATACGCAGTATTTT. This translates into CASSLGRVDTQYF. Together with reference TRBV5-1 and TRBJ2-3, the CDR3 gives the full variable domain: KAGVTQTPRYLIKTRGQQVTLSCSPISGHRSVSWYQQTPGQGLQFLFEYFSETQRNKGNFPGRFSGRQFSNSRSEMNVSTLELGDSALYLCASSLGRVDTQYFGPGTRLTVL.

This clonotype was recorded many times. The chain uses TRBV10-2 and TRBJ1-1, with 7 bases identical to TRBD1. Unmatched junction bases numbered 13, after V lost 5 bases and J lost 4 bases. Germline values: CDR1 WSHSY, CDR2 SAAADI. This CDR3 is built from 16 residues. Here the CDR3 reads CASSSFDREGGTEAFF. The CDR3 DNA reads TGCGCCAGCAGTAGTTTCGACAGGGAAGGTGGCACTGAAGCTTTCTTT.

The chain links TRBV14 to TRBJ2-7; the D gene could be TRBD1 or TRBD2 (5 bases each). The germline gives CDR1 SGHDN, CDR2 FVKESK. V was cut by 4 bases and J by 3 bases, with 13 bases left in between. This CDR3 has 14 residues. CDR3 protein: CASSRWDGDYEQYF. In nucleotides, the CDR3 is TGTGCCAGCAGCCGGTGGGACGGGGACTACGAGCAGTACTTC. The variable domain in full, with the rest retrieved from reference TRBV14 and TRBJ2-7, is EAGVTQFPSHSVIEKGQTVTLRCDPISGHDNLYWYRRVMGKEIKFLLHFVKESKQDESGMPNNRFLAERTGGTYSTLKVQPAELEDSGVYFCASSRWDGDYEQYFGPGTRLTVT.

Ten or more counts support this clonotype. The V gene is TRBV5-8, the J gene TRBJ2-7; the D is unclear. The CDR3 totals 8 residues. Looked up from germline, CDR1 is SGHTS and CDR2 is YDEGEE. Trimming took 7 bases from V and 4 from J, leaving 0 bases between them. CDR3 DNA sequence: TGTGCCAGCTACGAGCAGTACTTC. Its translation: CASYEQYF.

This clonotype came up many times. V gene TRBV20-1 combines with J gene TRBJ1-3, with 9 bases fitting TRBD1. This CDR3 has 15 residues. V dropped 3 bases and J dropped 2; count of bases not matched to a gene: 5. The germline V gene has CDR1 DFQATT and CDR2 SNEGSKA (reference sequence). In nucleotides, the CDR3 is TGCAGTGCTAGCCCTACAGGGGGCACTGGAAACACCATATATTTT. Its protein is CSASPTGGTGNTIYF.

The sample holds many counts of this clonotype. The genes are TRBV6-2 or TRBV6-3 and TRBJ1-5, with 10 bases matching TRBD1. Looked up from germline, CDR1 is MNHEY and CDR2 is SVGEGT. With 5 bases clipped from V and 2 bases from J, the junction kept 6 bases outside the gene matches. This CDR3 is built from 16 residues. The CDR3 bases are TGTGCCAGCAGTGTAGACAGGGGGCTCGGCAATCAGCCCCAGCATTTT. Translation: CASSVDRGLGNQPQHF.

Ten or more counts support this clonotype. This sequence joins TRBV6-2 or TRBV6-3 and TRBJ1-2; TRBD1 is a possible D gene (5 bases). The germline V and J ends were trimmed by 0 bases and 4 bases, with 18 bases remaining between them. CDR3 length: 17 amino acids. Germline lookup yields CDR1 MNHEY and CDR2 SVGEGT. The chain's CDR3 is CASSYSGQGAKLYGYTF. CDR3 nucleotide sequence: TGTGCCAGCAGTTACTCAGGTCAAGGGGCAAAGCTCTATGGCTACACCTTC.

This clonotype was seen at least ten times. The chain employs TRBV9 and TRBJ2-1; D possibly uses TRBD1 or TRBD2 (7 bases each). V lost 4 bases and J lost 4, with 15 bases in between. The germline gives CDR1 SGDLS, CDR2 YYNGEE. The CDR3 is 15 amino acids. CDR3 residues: CASSSRQGLYNEQFF. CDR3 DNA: TGTGCCAGCAGCTCCCGACAGGGACTATACAATGAGCAGTTCTTC.

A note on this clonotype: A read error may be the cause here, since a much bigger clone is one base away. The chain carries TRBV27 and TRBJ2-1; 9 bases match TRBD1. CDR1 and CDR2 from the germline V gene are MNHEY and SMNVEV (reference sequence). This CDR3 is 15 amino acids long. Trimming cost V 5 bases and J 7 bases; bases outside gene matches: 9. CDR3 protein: CASSGQGQGKNEQFF. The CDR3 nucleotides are TGTGCCAGCAGTGGACAGGGACAGGGAAAGAATGAGCAGTTCTTC.

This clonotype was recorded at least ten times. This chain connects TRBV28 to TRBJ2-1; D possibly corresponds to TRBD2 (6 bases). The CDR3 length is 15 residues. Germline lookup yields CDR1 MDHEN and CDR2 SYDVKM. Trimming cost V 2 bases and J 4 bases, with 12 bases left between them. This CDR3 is CASSLGGDPYNEQFF. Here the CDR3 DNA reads TGTGCCAGCAGTTTAGGCGGGGACCCATACAATGAGCAGTTCTTC.

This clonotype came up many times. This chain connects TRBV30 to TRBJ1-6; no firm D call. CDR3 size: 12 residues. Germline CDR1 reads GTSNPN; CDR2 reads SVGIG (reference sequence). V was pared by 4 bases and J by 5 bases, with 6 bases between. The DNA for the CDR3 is TGTGCCTGGACTAAGGATAATTCACCCCTCCACTTT. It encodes CAWTKDNSPLHF.

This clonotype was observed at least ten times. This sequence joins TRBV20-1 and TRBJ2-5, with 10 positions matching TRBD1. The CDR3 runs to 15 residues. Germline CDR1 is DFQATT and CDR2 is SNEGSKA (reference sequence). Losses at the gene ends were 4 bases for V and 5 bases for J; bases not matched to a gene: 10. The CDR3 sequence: CSAITPGTGEETQYF. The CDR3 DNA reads TGCAGTGCTATAACTCCCGGGACAGGGGAGGAGACCCAGTACTTC.

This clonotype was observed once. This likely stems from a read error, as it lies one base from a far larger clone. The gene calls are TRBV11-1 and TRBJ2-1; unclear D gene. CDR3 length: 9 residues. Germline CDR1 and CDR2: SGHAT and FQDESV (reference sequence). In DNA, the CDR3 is TGTGCCGGCAGCCCAGATAAGTTCTTC. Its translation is CAGSPDKFF.